Sequencing of this TCR beta chain was carried out in a study of cytomegalovirus exposure and HLA in healthy donors. The PCR used 60 Vbeta and 13 Jbeta primers. TCRdb's copy holds only in-frame clones and misses some; the assay was immunoSEQ multiplex PCR. This table holds around 100,000 clones, roughly 71% found once. This CDR3 contains 15 residues. CDR1 SEHNR and CDR2 FQNEAQ come from the germline V gene (reference sequence). The V and J ends lost 6 bases and 7 bases, in that order; junction bases with no gene match: 12. This rearrangement joins TRBV7-9 to TRBJ1-1; 9 bases align to TRBD1. Sequencing used PBMCs. The TCR was taken from a woman aged 18-29 years in good health and CMV-seropositive. Here the CDR3 reads CASRPTGGIRSEAFF. DNA for the CDR3: TGTGCCAGCAGGCCGACAGGGGGGATTCGGAGTGAAGCTTTCTTT.